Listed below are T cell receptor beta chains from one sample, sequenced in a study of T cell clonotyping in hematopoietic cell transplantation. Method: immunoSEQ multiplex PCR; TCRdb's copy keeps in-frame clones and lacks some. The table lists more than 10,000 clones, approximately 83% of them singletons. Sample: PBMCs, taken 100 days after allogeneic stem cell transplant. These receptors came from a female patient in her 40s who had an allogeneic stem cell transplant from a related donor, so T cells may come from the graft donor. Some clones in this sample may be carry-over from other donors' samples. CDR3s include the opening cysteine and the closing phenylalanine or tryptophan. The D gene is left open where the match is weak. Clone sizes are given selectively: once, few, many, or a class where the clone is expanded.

CDR3: CASSQDVPSGTDTQYF
DNA: TGTGCCAGCAGCCAAGATGTCCCGAGCGGCACAGATACGCAGTATTTT
size: once
D: -
V: TRBV4-2
J: TRBJ2-3

CDR3: CASSSRQETYEQYF
DNA: TGTGCCAGCAGCTCAAGACAGGAGACCTACGAGCAGTACTTC
size: -
D: -
V: TRBV7-6
J: TRBJ2-7

CDR3: CASSPGPMGHGYTF
DNA: TGCGCCAGCAGCCCGGGACCGATGGGCCATGGCTACACCTTC
size: -
D: -
V: TRBV4-1
J: TRBJ1-2

CDR3: CASSLDRGSGGLRGQYF
DNA: TGTGCCAGCAGCTTAGATCGGGGTAGCGGGGGCCTACGCGGGCAGTACTTC
size: -
D: TRBD2
V: TRBV11-2
J: TRBJ2-7

CDR3: CASSPSGSIHEQYF
DNA: TGTGCCAGCAGCCCCTCGGGGAGTATCCACGAGCAGTACTTC
size: -
D: -
V: TRBV11-2
J: TRBJ2-7

CDR3: CASSLGTGAEKLFF
DNA: TGTGCCAGCAGCCTCGGGACAGGGGCTGAAAAACTGTTTTTT
size: -
D: TRBD1
V: TRBV11-2
J: TRBJ1-4

CDR3: CAAGEAYEQYF
DNA: TGTGCCGCCGGGGAAGCCTACGAGCAGTACTTC
size: -
D: -
V: TRBV10-3
J: TRBJ2-7

CDR3: CASSGGSNQPQHF
DNA: TGTGCCAGCAGTGGGGGCAGCAATCAGCCCCAGCATTTT
size: once
D: -
V: TRBV6-4
J: TRBJ1-5

CDR3: CASSLDRWGFGYEQYF
DNA: TGTGCCAGCAGCTTAGATCGTTGGGGTTTCGGGTACGAGCAGTACTTC
size: -
D: -
V: TRBV11-3
J: TRBJ2-7

CDR3: CASSLSRWQPQHF
DNA: TGTGCCAGCAGCTTGAGCAGATGGCAGCCCCAGCATTTT
size: -
D: -
V: TRBV5-6
J: TRBJ1-5

CDR3: CSVGGHYEQYF
DNA: TGCAGCGTGGGGGGACACTACGAGCAGTACTTC
size: -
D: -
V: TRBV29-1
J: TRBJ2-7

CDR3: CSVALQGHIQYF
DNA: TGCAGCGTGGCACTACAGGGTCACATTCAGTACTTC
size: once
D: -
V: TRBV29-1
J: TRBJ2-4

CDR3: CASSGTGTGYNEQFF
DNA: TGTGCCAGCAGCGGGACAGGGACCGGCTACAATGAGCAGTTCTTC
size: -
D: TRBD1
V: TRBV11-1
J: TRBJ2-1

CDR3: CASSEVGGSYEQYF
DNA: TGTGCCAGCAGTGAAGTAGGGGGCTCCTACGAGCAGTACTTC
size: -
D: -
V: TRBV25-1
J: TRBJ2-7

CDR3: CASSQEFVDTQYF
DNA: TGTGCCAGCAGCCAAGAGTTTGTAGATACGCAGTATTTT
size: -
D: -
V: TRBV14
J: TRBJ2-3

CDR3: CASSSTDRAPYGYTF
DNA: TGTGCCAGCAGCTCTACGGACAGGGCCCCCTATGGCTACACCTTC
size: once
D: TRBD1
V: TRBV7-2
J: TRBJ1-2

CDR3: CASSTSGTGGGYTF
DNA: TGTGCCAGCAGCACATCCGGGACAGGGGGTGGCTACACCTTC
size: -
D: TRBD1
V: TRBV5-4
J: TRBJ1-2

CDR3: CASKGRQRHQPQHF
DNA: TGTGCCAGCAAGGGGCGACAGCGACATCAGCCCCAGCATTTT
size: -
D: -
V: TRBV2
J: TRBJ1-5

CDR3: CASSLGGGRTEAFF
DNA: TGCGCCAGCAGCTTGGGCGGGGGGAGGACTGAAGCTTTCTTT
size: -
D: -
V: TRBV5-1
J: TRBJ1-1

CDR3: CAISELAGAQGYTF
DNA: TGTGCCATCAGTGAGTTAGCGGGGGCGCAAGGCTACACCTTC
size: -
D: -
V: TRBV10-3
J: TRBJ1-2